Shown below are 27 T cell receptor beta chains from a single sample sequenced in a study of CD8+ T cells in alopecia areata. Treatment specified: oral pan-JAK inhibitor, 5-10 mg twice daily. Following extraction, RNA underwent reverse transcription to cDNA, which served as the sequencing template. Only in-frame clones appear in the TCRdb table, and some are missing; sequencing was by immunoSEQ multiplex PCR. The sample carries 150,000 to 200,000 clones, 60% recorded once. The input for sequencing was CD4+ T cells sorted from blood, taken at week 24, from a patient treated with tofacitinib. Receptors were obtained from a human donor with alopecia areata.

This clone has just a few counts. CDR3 loop: CASSVEGDGYTF. As DNA, the CDR3 is TGTGCCAGCAGTGTAGAAGGGGACGGCTACACCTTC. The chain is built from TRBV2 and TRBJ1-2, with D perhaps TRBD1 (5 bases). Trimming removed 4 bases from V and 8 bases from J, with 11 bases in between. Germline CDR1 and CDR2: SNHLY and FYNNEI. The CDR3 runs 12 residues.

This chain uses TRBV29-1 with TRBJ1-1; 9 nucleotides line up with TRBD1. Germline V gives CDR1 SQVTM, CDR2 ANQGSEA. This CDR3 has 13 residues. With V trimmed by 7 bases and J by 4 bases, 7 bases remained unmatched. CDR3 sequence reads: CSAIQGASTEAFF. The CDR3 coding sequence is TGCAGCGCCATACAGGGGGCTAGCACTGAAGCTTTCTTT.

The chain recombines TRBV25-1 with TRBJ1-2; 8 bases line up with TRBD1. The CDR3 runs 13 residues. J lost 7 bases, V lost 4 bases, and 5 bases had no gene match. Germline CDR1 MGHDK, CDR2 SYGVNS. The CDR3 region is CASSGPGQVGYTF. Written as DNA, the CDR3 is TGTGCCAGCAGTGGGCCGGGACAGGTTGGCTACACCTTC.

This chain uses TRBV29-1 with TRBJ2-4; D is uncertain. The V and J ends lost 3 bases and 5 bases respectively, with 11 bases between them. The CDR3 length is 13 residues. Germline V lookup: CDR1 SQVTM, CDR2 ANQGSEA. In DNA, the CDR3 is TGCAGCGTTGATGGCGGCAGCCAAAACATTCAGTACTTC. Residues: CSVDGGSQNIQYF.

In this sample, this clone turned up a few times. The chain recombines TRBV4-3 with TRBJ2-2; D possibly corresponds to TRBD1 (9 bases). Between the trimmed V and J ends, which lost 0 bases and 13 bases, there was a span of 21 bases. The CDR3 loop spans 16 amino acids. Germline V lookup: CDR1 LGHNA, CDR2 YSLEER. The CDR3: CASSQEPGTGTSPLFF. CDR3 nucleotide sequence: TGCGCCAGCAGCCAAGAACCCGGGACAGGGACTAGTCCGCTGTTTTTT.

This chain uses TRBV6-6 with TRBJ2-6, with unresolved D. V was shortened by 6 bases and J by 1 base, with 7 bases between the two germline ends. CDR3 length: 14 residues. Germline loops: CDR1 MNHNY, CDR2 SVGAGI (reference sequence). CDR3 sequence (DNA): TGTGCCAGCAGACCCCCTTCTGGGGCCAACGTCCTGACTTTC. Translating gives CASRPPSGANVLTF.

The CDR3 sequence is CASTLPGGRGSSYNEQFF. The DNA of the CDR3 is TGTGCCAGCACCCTCCCGGGCGGGCGGGGGAGCTCCTACAATGAGCAGTTCTTC. This chain uses TRBV7-2 with TRBJ2-1; 7 bases fit TRBD2. The germline gives CDR1 SGHTA, CDR2 FQGNSA. This CDR3 is 18 amino acids long. The trim removed 7 bases at V and 0 bases at J, leaving 15 bases unmatched.

The DNA of the CDR3 is TGTGCCAGCAGTGAAGGGACACACCGTTCGTACTTC. Protein: CASSEGTHRSYF. This chain connects TRBV6-1 to TRBJ2-4; D possibly corresponds to TRBD1 (5 bases). The CDR3 is 12 amino acids. V gave up 1 base and J gave up 15 bases, with 13 bases separating them. Germline CDR1 is MNHNS and CDR2 is SASEGT.

This clone was counted a single time. The chain recombines TRBV30 with TRBJ2-7; TRBD2 is a possible D gene (7 bases). V lost 4 bases and J lost 3, with 19 bases in between. CDR1 is GTSNPN and CDR2 is SVGIG in the germline V gene (reference sequence). The CDR3 has 15 amino acids. CDR3 loop: CAWTPGGGPHYEQYF. The DNA of the CDR3 is TGTGCCTGGACCCCTGGGGGGGGGCCACACTACGAGCAGTACTTC.

This chain joins TRBV6-5 and TRBJ1-2, with D possibly TRBD1 on 6 matching bases. The CDR3 is 11 amino acids. V was trimmed by 5 bases and J by 8 bases, leaving 9 bases between them. Per the germline V gene, CDR1 is MNHEY and CDR2 is SVGAGI. The CDR3 coding sequence is TGTGCCAGCAGTACAGGGAAAGGCTACACCTTC. As protein: CASSTGKGYTF.

This chain connects TRBV30 to TRBJ2-6; perhaps D is TRBD1 or TRBD2 (5 bases each). The CDR3 runs to 14 residues. The germline V and J ends were trimmed by 4 bases and 1 base, with 8 bases remaining between them. Germline V gives CDR1 GTSNPN, CDR2 SVGIG (reference sequence). CDR3 nucleotide sequence: TGTGCCTGGAACGGGGCATCTGGGGCCAACGTCCTGACTTTC. It codes for CAWNGASGANVLTF.

The chain carries TRBV4-3 and TRBJ1-5; D is possibly TRBD1 (5 bases). Germline loops: CDR1 LGHNA, CDR2 YSLEER. The CDR3 consists of 14 residues. Trimming cost V 4 bases and J 1 base, with 8 bases left between them. The DNA of the CDR3 is TGCGCCAGCAGCCCCCAGGGAAGCAATCAGCCCCAGCATTTT. Translation gives CASSPQGSNQPQHF.

This clone was detected once. The chain recombines TRBV30 with TRBJ1-6; unclear D gene. The CDR3 is 16 residues long. V lost 3 bases to trimming and J lost 0 bases, with 12 bases between them. Germline V lookup: CDR1 GTSNPN, CDR2 SVGIG (reference sequence). The CDR3 DNA reads as TGTGCCTGGAGAGGTTCCTCGGGCTCCTATAATTCACCCCTCCACTTT. Translating it yields CAWRGSSGSYNSPLHF.

This clone showed up just a few times. The chain is built from TRBV28 and TRBJ1-4; D might be TRBD1 (6 bases). V dropped 2 bases and J dropped 4 bases, with 17 bases sitting between them. This CDR3 comprises 17 residues. The germline V gene encodes CDR1 MDHEN and CDR2 SYDVKM. The CDR3: CASSLLTRTDINEKLFF. DNA of the CDR3: TGTGCCAGCAGTTTACTGACGCGGACAGACATTAATGAAAAACTGTTTTTT.

This clone has more than one count but fewer than ten. This sequence joins TRBV4-3 and TRBJ1-4; D is perhaps TRBD1 (5 bases). V gave up 4 bases and J gave up 12 bases, with 21 bases separating them. Germline V CDR1 and CDR2: LGHNA, YSLEER. The CDR3 loop spans 15 amino acids. DNA of the CDR3: TGCGCCAGCAGCCGAAGGACGGGGGGATATTTGGAACTGTTTTTT. It is translated as CASSRRTGGYLELFF.

The chain carries TRBV5-1 and TRBJ2-7; 9 nucleotides agree with TRBD1. The CDR3 is 14 residues long. Germline-derived CDR1 and CDR2 are SGHRS and YFSETQ. The junction had 5 bases not matched to a gene; V was cut back by 2 bases and J by 5 bases. CDR3 sequence: CASSLGQGFHEQYF. CDR3 DNA sequence: TGCGCCAGCAGCTTAGGACAGGGGTTCCACGAGCAGTACTTC.

The chain links TRBV29-1 to TRBJ2-6, with D perhaps matching TRBD1 (5 bases). The V end was cut by 2 bases, the J end by 3 bases, with 5 bases between. Per the germline V gene, CDR1 is SQVTM and CDR2 is ANQGSEA. This CDR3 has 13 amino acids. The CDR3, as DNA: TGCAGCGTTGAAACAGGTGGGGCCAACGTCCTGACTTTC. It yields the protein CSVETGGANVLTF.

The chain combines TRBV13 with TRBJ2-3; D is tentatively TRBD1 or TRBD2 (5 bases each). The CDR3 sequence is 15 residues long. Looked up from germline, CDR1 is PRHDT and CDR2 is FYEKMQ (reference sequence). V dropped 2 bases and J dropped 1 base, with 10 bases sitting between them. As DNA, the CDR3 is TGTGCCAGCAGCTTAAGCGGACAAGGCACAGATACGCAGTATTTT. It is translated as CASSLSGQGTDTQYF.

The chain is built from TRBV7-3 and TRBJ1-6; possible D gene TRBD1, 5 bases. Germline CDR1 and CDR2: SGHTA and FQGTGA. The CDR3 loop spans 12 amino acids. The ends were cut back, 9 bases at V and 7 bases at J, with 10 bases in the middle. The CDR3, as DNA: TGTGCCAGGGGACGGTGGAATTCACCCCTCCACTTT. Its protein is CARGRWNSPLHF.

The chain combines TRBV18 with TRBJ1-4; 10 bases line up with TRBD1. The CDR3 loop spans 16 amino acids. With 2 bases clipped from V and 7 bases from J, the junction kept 7 bases outside the gene matches. Per the germline V gene, CDR1 is KGHSH and CDR2 is LQKENI. For the CDR3, the DNA is TGTGCCAGCTCACCAGCCGGGACAGGGGACTTTGAAAAACTGTTTTTT. This gives the protein CASSPAGTGDFEKLFF. The variable domain in full, completed from reference TRBV18 and TRBJ1-4, reads NAGVMQNPRHLVRRRGQEARLRCSPMKGHSHVYWYRQLPEEGLKFMVYLQKENIIDESGMPKERFSAEFPKEGPSILRIQQVVRGDSAAYFCASSPAGTGDFEKLFFGSGTQLSVL.

The chain has TRBV6-1 and TRBJ2-2; tentative D call: TRBD1 (6 bases). Germline CDR1 and CDR2: MNHNS and SASEGT. This CDR3 comprises 14 residues. Trimming left V 2 bases short and J 7 bases short, with 11 bases between. The CDR3 loop reads CASSELQGGGELFF. In DNA form, the CDR3 reads TGTGCCAGCAGTGAATTACAGGGCGGCGGGGAGCTGTTTTTT.

The genes are TRBV2 and TRBJ2-7; no reliable D call. Germline V gene sequence: CDR1 SNHLY, CDR2 FYNNEI. The ends were cut back, 3 bases at V and 4 bases at J, with 10 bases in the middle. This CDR3 spans 13 amino acids. CDR3: CASSEAHRYEQYF. CDR3 coding DNA: TGTGCCAGCAGTGAGGCACACCGATACGAGCAGTACTTC.

The chain is built from TRBV30 and TRBJ1-5; TRBD1 matches at 7 bases. Germline CDR1 and CDR2: GTSNPN and SVGIG (reference sequence). The J segment lost 5 bases and the V segment lost 2 bases, leaving 3 bases of the junction unmatched. This CDR3 has 13 amino acids. The CDR3 here is CAWSRQGDQPQHF. In DNA form, the CDR3 reads TGTGCCTGGAGTCGACAGGGAGATCAGCCCCAGCATTTT.

This clone was found many times. V is TRBV7-2 and J is TRBJ1-4; D not certain. V lost 5 bases to trimming and J lost 3 bases, with 7 bases between them. Germline-derived CDR1 and CDR2 are SGHTA and FQGNSA. The CDR3 is made up of 13 amino acids. The CDR3: CASSGGPNEKLFF. Here the CDR3 DNA reads TGTGCCAGCAGCGGCGGACCTAATGAAAAACTGTTTTTT.

The genes are TRBV30 and TRBJ2-7; the D is unclear. Germline assignment: CDR1 GTSNPN and CDR2 SVGIG (reference sequence). CDR3 size: 11 residues. Trimming removed 1 base from V and 12 bases from J, with 13 bases in between. Here the CDR3 reads CAWSALSDLYF. For the CDR3, the DNA is TGTGCCTGGAGTGCCCTAAGTGATCTGTACTTC.

This clone appeared a single time. The chain employs TRBV2 and TRBJ1-1, with D tentatively TRBD1 (6 bases). From germline, CDR1 is SNHLY and CDR2 FYNNEI. CDR3 length: 13 amino acids. The V end was cut by 7 bases, the J end by 0 bases, with 9 bases between. The CDR3 DNA reads TGTGCCAGCAACGGACAGATGAACACTGAAGCTTTCTTT. It translates to CASNGQMNTEAFF.

This chain joins TRBV6-1 and TRBJ2-5; no clear D. The DNA end is more similar to TRBJ2-7, so the J call may be wrong. The CDR3 has 14 amino acids. In germline, CDR1 is MNHNS, CDR2 SASEGT. CDR3 amino acids: CASSEAQSTYEQYF. CDR3 DNA: TGTGCCAGCAGTGAAGCACAGTCTACCTACGAGCAGTACTTC.